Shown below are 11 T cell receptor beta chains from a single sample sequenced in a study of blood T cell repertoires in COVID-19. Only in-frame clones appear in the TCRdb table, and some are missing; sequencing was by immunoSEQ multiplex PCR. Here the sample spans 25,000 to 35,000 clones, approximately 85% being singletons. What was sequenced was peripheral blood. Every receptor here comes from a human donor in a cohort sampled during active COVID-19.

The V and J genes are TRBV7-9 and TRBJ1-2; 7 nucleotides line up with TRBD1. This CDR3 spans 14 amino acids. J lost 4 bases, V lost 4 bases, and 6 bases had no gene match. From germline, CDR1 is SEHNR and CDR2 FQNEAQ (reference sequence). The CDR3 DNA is TGTGCCAGCAGCTACGGACAGGAAATCTATGGCTACACCTTC. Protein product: CASSYGQEIYGYTF.

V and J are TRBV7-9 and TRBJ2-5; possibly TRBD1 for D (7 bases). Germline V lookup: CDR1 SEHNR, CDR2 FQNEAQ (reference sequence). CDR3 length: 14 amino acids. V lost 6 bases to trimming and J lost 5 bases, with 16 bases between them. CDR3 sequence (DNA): TGTGCCAGCAGTAACCAGGGGGGCGCGGAGACCCAGTACTTC. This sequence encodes CASSNQGGAETQYF.

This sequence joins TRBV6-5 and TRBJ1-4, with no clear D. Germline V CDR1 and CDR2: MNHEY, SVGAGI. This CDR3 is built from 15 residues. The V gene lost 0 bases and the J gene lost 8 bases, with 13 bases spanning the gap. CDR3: CASSYSYSGGEKLFF. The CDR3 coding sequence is TGTGCCAGCAGTTACTCATACTCAGGAGGGGAAAAACTGTTTTTT.

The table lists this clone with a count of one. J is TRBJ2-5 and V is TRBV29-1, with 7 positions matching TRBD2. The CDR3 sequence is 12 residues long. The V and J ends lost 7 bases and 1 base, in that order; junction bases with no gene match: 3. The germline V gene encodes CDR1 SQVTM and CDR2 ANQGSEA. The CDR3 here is CSGASGQETQYF. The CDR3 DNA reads TGCAGCGGTGCTAGCGGCCAAGAGACCCAGTACTTC.

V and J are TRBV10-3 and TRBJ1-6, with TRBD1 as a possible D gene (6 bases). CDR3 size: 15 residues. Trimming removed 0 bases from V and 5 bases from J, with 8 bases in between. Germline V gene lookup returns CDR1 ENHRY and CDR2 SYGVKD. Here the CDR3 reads CAISESNRDNSPLHF. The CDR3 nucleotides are TGTGCCATCAGTGAGTCGAACAGGGATAATTCACCCCTCCACTTT.

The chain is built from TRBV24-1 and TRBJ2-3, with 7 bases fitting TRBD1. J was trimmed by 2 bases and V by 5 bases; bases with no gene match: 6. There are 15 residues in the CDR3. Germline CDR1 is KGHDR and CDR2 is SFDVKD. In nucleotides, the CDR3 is TGTGCCACCAGTGGACCGGGACAGCACACAGATACGCAGTATTTT. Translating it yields CATSGPGQHTDTQYF.

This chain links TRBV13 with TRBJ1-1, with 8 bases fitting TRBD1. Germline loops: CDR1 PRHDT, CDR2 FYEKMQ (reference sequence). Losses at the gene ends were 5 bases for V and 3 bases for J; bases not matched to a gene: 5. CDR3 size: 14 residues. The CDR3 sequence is CASSVGQGDTEAFF. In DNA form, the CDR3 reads TGTGCCAGCAGCGTCGGACAGGGTGACACTGAAGCTTTCTTT.

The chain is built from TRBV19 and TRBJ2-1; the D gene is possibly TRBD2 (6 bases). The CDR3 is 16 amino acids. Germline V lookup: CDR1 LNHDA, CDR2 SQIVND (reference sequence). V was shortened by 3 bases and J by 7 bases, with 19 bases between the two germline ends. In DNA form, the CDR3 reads TGTGCCAGTAGTATCGGTTCTAGCGAGCTTTGGAATGAGCAGTTCTTC. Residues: CASSIGSSELWNEQFF.

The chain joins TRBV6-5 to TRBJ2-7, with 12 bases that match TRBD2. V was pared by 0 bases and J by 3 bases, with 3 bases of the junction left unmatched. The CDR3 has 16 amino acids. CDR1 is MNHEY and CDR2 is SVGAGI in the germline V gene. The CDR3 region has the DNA TGTGCCAGCAGTTACTCGACTAGCGGGGGACACTACGAGCAGTACTTC. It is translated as CASSYSTSGGHYEQYF.

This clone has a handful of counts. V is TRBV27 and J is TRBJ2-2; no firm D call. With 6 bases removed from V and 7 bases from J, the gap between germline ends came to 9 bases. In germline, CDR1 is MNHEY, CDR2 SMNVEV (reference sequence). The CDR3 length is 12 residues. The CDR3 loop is CASSYGGGELFF. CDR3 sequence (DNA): TGTGCCAGCAGCTATGGTGGCGGGGAGCTGTTTTTT.

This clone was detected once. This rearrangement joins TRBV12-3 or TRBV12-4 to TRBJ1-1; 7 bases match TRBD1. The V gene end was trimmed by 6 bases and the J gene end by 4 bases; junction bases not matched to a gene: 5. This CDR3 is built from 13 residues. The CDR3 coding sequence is TGTGCCAGCAGCAGGACAGGATCCACTGAAGCTTTCTTT. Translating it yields CASSRTGSTEAFF.